Below, 15 T cell receptor beta chains from the same sample are listed, as sequenced in a study of beta chain features in type 1 diabetes. The whole isolated RNA underwent reverse transcription, so sequencing captured expressed TCRB transcripts. Sequencing used immunoSEQ multiplex PCR; TCRdb keeps in-frame clones, though not all of them. The sample records roughly 230,000 clones, 9.6% being singletons. The sample taken for sequencing was naive CD4+ T cells from blood. These receptors came from a woman in her late teens or twenties in good health.

In this sample, this clone turned up a few times. Other DNA sequences within the sample encode an identical CDR3. J is TRBJ2-5 and V is TRBV6-5; 9 bases line up with TRBD2. The CDR3 length is 15 residues. From germline, CDR1 is MNHEY and CDR2 SVGAGI. After removal of 2 bases from V and 2 bases from J, the junction contained 3 bases not matched to a gene. CDR3 coding DNA: TGTGCCAGCAGTTACCGCGGGAGGGGTCAAGAGACCCAGTACTTC. Residues: CASSYRGRGQETQYF.

This clone was seen a handful of times. The chain is built from TRBV7-9 and TRBJ2-1; D perhaps matches TRBD1 (7 bases). V was trimmed by 4 bases and J by 4 bases, leaving 20 bases between them. This CDR3 is built from 17 residues. The germline CDR1 and CDR2 sequences are SEHNR and FQNEAQ (reference sequence). CDR3 in amino acids: CASSSPPGGRLYNEQFF. DNA of the CDR3: TGTGCCAGCAGCTCACCCCCAGGGGGGCGGTTGTACAATGAGCAGTTCTTC.

The rearrangement joins TRBV5-4 to TRBJ2-1; 11 positions agree with TRBD1. Unmatched junction bases numbered 8, after V lost 2 bases and J lost 7 bases. The CDR3 length is 16 residues. CDR1 is SGHNT, CDR2 YYREEE, per germline (reference sequence). This CDR3 is CASSFRGGTGGNEQFF. CDR3 in DNA: TGTGCCAGCAGCTTTCGTGGGGGGACAGGGGGGAATGAGCAGTTCTTC.

The chain has TRBV27 and TRBJ2-7; 9 bases align to TRBD1. CDR3 size: 14 residues. The V and J ends lost 5 bases and 6 bases, in that order; junction bases with no gene match: 8. The V gene's germline CDR1 is MNHEY and CDR2 SMNVEV (reference sequence). CDR3 DNA: TGTGCCAGCAGTCCTCGACAGGGGGGAGGCGAGCAGTACTTC. This sequence encodes CASSPRQGGGEQYF.

The rearrangement links TRBV10-3 to TRBJ2-1; 8 bases fit TRBD1. Germline V gene sequence: CDR1 ENHRY, CDR2 SYGVKD. The CDR3 has 14 amino acids. The V gene end was trimmed by 6 bases and the J gene end by 8 bases; junction bases not matched to a gene: 9. CDR3 in DNA: TGTGCCATCAGAACAGGGGGATCGAGGGATGAGCAGTTCTTC. It yields the protein CAIRTGGSRDEQFF.

Ten or more counts support this clone. This sequence joins TRBV7-9 and TRBJ2-3; 7 bases agree with TRBD2. The V gene end was trimmed by 5 bases and the J gene end by 0 bases; junction bases not matched to a gene: 11. The CDR3 totals 17 residues. From germline, CDR1 is SEHNR and CDR2 FQNEAQ (reference sequence). The CDR3 protein is CASSSPPGRVSTDTQYF. The CDR3, as DNA: TGTGCCAGCAGCAGCCCCCCGGGGAGGGTTAGCACAGATACGCAGTATTTT.

This clone has only a few counts. The V and J genes are TRBV2 and TRBJ2-7, with 9 bases lining up with TRBD2. The ends lost 8 bases at V and 6 bases at J; junction bases unmatched: 8. This CDR3 is built from 13 residues. CDR1 is SNHLY and CDR2 is FYNNEI in the germline V gene. The CDR3 region is CASGVAGDVEQYF. The CDR3 DNA reads as TGTGCCAGCGGGGTAGCGGGAGACGTCGAGCAGTACTTC.

The CDR3 loop is CASSQGDRAPNTEAFF. Written as DNA, the CDR3 is TGCGCCAGCAGCCAAGGGGACAGGGCCCCGAACACTGAAGCTTTCTTT. V gene TRBV4-1 combines with J gene TRBJ1-1, with 9 bases lining up with TRBD1. The CDR3 covers 16 residues. J was trimmed by 1 base and V by 1 base; bases with no gene match: 4. Germline V gives CDR1 MGHRA, CDR2 YSYEKL.

This clone was seen a few times. The gene calls are TRBV5-1 and TRBJ1-1, with 9 bases lining up with TRBD1. Germline CDR1 reads SGHRS; CDR2 reads YFSETQ. This CDR3 is built from 15 residues. V was pared by 4 bases and J by 3 bases, with 7 bases of the junction left unmatched. The CDR3 is CASSGIQGADTEAFF. The CDR3 bases are TGCGCCAGCAGCGGGATACAGGGGGCTGACACTGAAGCTTTCTTT.

The sample holds a few counts of this clone. The chain employs TRBV27 and TRBJ1-1, with 8 bases that match TRBD1. V was clipped by 5 bases and J by 4 bases; unmatched bases: 6. The CDR3 sequence is 14 residues long. Germline V gene lookup returns CDR1 MNHEY and CDR2 SMNVEV (reference sequence). CDR3 amino acids: CASSNRGGVTEAFF. The CDR3 DNA is TGTGCCAGCAGTAACAGGGGGGGGGTCACTGAAGCTTTCTTT.

This clone was observed a handful of times. The chain uses TRBV6-1 and TRBJ2-1; TRBD2 agrees at 7 bases. Germline CDR1 reads MNHNS; CDR2 reads SASEGT. This CDR3 spans 13 amino acids. V was clipped by 5 bases and J by 8 bases; unmatched bases: 6. The CDR3 here is CASSHGLGDEQFF. CDR3 coding DNA: TGTGCCAGCAGTCACGGACTAGGCGATGAGCAGTTCTTC.

This clone turned up a few times. V is TRBV27 and J is TRBJ2-5; D is uncertain. The germline V gene has CDR1 MNHEY and CDR2 SMNVEV (reference sequence). Trimming pared 7 bases from V and 5 bases from J, leaving 11 bases between. The CDR3 loop spans 12 amino acids. The CDR3 is CASISVLETQYF. Written as DNA, the CDR3 is TGTGCCAGCATATCGGTATTGGAGACCCAGTACTTC.

The chain links TRBV25-1 to TRBJ1-2; tentatively, D is TRBD1 (5 bases). Trimming took 7 bases from V and 8 from J, leaving 11 bases between them. The CDR3 is 11 amino acids. Germline V gene data show CDR1 as MGHDK and CDR2 as SYGVNS. The CDR3, as DNA: TGTGCCAGCAAAGGGGCCAGCGGCTACACCTTC. Its translation: CASKGASGYTF.

This clone has a handful of counts. This rearrangement joins TRBV2 to TRBJ2-5; 9 bases line up with TRBD2. The CDR3 loop spans 15 amino acids. J was trimmed by 5 bases and V by 8 bases; bases with no gene match: 12. CDR1 is SNHLY and CDR2 is FYNNEI in the germline V gene. CDR3 DNA: TGTGCCAGCCGAGCCCGGCGGGAGGGCCGGGAGACCCAGTACTTC. Translated, it gives CASRARREGRETQYF.

The chain links TRBV6-1 to TRBJ2-2; possibly TRBD2 for D (6 bases). CDR1 is MNHNS and CDR2 is SASEGT in the germline V gene. V lost 5 bases and J 3 bases, leaving 10 bases between the germline ends. There are 14 residues in the CDR3. The CDR3 nucleotides are TGTGCCAGCAGTTTCCGGGACTACACCGGGGAGCTGTTTTTT. This sequence encodes CASSFRDYTGELFF.